The entry below describes one T cell receptor (beta chain). These data come from a study of blood T cell repertoires in COVID-19. Assay: immunoSEQ multiplex PCR; the TCRdb copy retains only in-frame clones and omits some. The profile covers approximately 220,000 clones, with 80% to 90% appearing a single time and over 3% taken by the ten largest. The sequencing input was PBMCs or T cells enriched from blood (not recorded which). The clonotype was recovered from a woman under 30 in a cohort exposed to, infected with or recovered from COVID-19 (not recorded which).

The DNA of the CDR3 is TGTGCCAGCAGTGAAGCGTTTGCAGGCGGGAGTCCCTACGAGCAGTACTTC. This translates into CASSEAFAGGSPYEQYF. The rearrangement joins TRBV6-1 to TRBJ2-7; 7 bases align to TRBD2. Unmatched junction bases numbered 10, after V lost 0 bases and J lost 2 bases. The CDR3 consists of 17 residues. Per germline, CDR1 MNHNS and CDR2 SASEGT.